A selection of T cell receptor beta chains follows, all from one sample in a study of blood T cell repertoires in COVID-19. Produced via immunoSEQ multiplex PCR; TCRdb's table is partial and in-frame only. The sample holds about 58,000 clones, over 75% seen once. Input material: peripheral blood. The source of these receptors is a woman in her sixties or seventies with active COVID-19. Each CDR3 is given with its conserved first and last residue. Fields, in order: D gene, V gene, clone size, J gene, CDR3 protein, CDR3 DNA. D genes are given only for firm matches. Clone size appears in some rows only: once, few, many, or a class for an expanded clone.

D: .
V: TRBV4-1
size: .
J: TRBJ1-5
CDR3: CASSPGFPRGQPQHF
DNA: TGCGCCAGCAGCCCAGGGTTTCCTCGTGGGCAGCCCCAGCATTTT

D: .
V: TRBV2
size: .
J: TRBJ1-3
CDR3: CASSEQGSGNTIYF
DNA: TGTGCCAGCAGTGAACAGGGCTCTGGAAACACCATATATTTT

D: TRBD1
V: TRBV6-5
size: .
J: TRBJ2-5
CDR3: CASARGIQETQYF
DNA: TGTGCCAGCGCCAGGGGGATCCAAGAGACCCAGTACTTC

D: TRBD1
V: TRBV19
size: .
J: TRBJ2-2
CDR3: CASFPGQGINGELFF
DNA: TGTGCCAGCTTTCCGGGACAGGGGATTAACGGGGAGCTGTTTTTT

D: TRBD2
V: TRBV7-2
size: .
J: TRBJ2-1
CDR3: CASSWTSGDQFF
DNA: TGTGCCAGCAGCTGGACTAGCGGGGACCAGTTCTTC

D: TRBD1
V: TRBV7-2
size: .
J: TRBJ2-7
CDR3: CASSLDRGLYEQYF
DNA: TGTGCCAGCAGCTTAGACAGGGGGCTCTACGAGCAGTACTTC

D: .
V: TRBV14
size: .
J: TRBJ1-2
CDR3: CASSQDPGSNYGYTF
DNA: TGTGCCAGCAGCCAAGACCCGGGTAGCAACTATGGCTACACCTTC

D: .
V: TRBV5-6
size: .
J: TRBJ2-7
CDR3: CASSLGGDFYEQYF
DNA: TGTGCCAGCAGCTTGGGGGGAGACTTCTACGAGCAGTACTTC

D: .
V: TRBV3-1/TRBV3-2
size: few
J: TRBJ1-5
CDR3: CASSQTTGRSSNQPQHF
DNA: TGTGCCAGCAGCCAAACGACAGGCAGGTCTAGCAATCAGCCCCAGCATTTT

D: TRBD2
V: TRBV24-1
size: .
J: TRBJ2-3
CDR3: CATSASGEGAGVFGTDTQYF
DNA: TGTGCCACCAGTGCAAGTGGAGAGGGTGCGGGGGTATTTGGCACAGATACGCAGTATTTT

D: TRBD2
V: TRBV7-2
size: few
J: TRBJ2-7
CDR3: CASSPHGLAGGLYEQYF
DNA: TGTGCCAGCAGCCCGCACGGACTAGCGGGGGGACTTTACGAGCAGTACTTC

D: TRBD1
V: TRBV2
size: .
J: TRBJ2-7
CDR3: CARGRDRGEQYF
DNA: TGTGCCAGAGGACGGGACAGGGGCGAGCAGTACTTC

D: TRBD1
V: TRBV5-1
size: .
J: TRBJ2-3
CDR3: CASSLAQGGTDTQYF
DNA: TGCGCCAGCAGCTTGGCGCAGGGGGGCACAGATACGCAGTATTTT

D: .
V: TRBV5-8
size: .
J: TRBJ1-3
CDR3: CASSLGDLGSGNTIYF
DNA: TGTGCCAGCAGCTTGGGGGACTTAGGCTCTGGAAACACCATATATTTT

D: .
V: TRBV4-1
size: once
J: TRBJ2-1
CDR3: CASSQRPDSQQFF
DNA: TGCGCCAGCAGCCAGCGCCCCGACAGTCAGCAGTTCTTC

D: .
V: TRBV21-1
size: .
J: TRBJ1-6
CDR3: CASSKLGDRAPLHF
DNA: TGTGCCAGCAGCAAACTGGGGGACAGGGCACCCCTCCACTTT

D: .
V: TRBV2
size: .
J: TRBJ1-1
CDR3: CASLDGRAFF
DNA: TGTGCCAGCCTAGACGGAAGAGCTTTCTTT

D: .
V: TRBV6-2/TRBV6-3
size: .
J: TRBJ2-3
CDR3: CASSYWRGHTDTQYF
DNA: TGTGCCAGCAGTTACTGGCGGGGGCACACAGATACGCAGTATTTT

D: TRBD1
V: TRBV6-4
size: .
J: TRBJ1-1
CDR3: CASSDYLGQREFF
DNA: TGTGCCAGCAGTGACTACCTGGGACAGAGGGAATTCTTT

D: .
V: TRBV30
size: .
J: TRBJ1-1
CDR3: CAWSRGGSNTEAFF
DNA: TGTGCCTGGAGTCGAGGGGGATCGAACACTGAAGCTTTCTTT

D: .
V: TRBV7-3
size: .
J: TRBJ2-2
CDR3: CASSLTGPGAGELFF
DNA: TGTGCCAGCAGCTTAACGGGCCCGGGGGCCGGGGAGCTGTTTTTT

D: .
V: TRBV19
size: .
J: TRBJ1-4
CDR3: CASSGWQGKEKLFF
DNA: TGTGCCAGTAGTGGATGGCAGGGTAAAGAAAAACTGTTTTTT

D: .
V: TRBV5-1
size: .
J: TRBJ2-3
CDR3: CASADSVSSKDTQYF
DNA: TGCGCCAGCGCCGATTCGGTGTCGAGCAAAGATACGCAGTATTTT

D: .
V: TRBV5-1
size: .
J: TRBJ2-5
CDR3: CASSLNGGTETQYF
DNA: TGCGCCAGCAGCTTGAACGGCGGAACGGAGACCCAGTACTTC

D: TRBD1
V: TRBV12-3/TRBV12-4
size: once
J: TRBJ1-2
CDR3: CASSLGQGHGYTF
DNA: TGTGCCAGCAGTTTAGGACAGGGACATGGCTACACCTTC

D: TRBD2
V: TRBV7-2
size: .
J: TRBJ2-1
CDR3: CASSPGLAGDNEQFF
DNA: TGTGCCAGCAGCCCAGGACTAGCGGGGGATAATGAGCAGTTCTTC

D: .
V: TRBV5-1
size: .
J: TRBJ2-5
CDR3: CASSLGLVQETQYF
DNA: TGCGCCAGCAGCTTAGGACTCGTCCAAGAGACCCAGTACTTC

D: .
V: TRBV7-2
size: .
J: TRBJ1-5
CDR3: CASSLEDSPYQPQHF
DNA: TGTGCCAGCAGCTTAGAGGACAGCCCTTATCAGCCCCAGCATTTT

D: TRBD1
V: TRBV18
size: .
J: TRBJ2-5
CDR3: CASSAGQGRTETQYF
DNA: TGTGCCAGCTCAGCGGGACAGGGGAGGACAGAGACCCAGTACTTC

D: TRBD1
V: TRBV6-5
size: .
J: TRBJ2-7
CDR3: CASRPRQGAREQYF
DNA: TGTGCCAGCAGACCTAGACAGGGGGCGAGGGAGCAGTACTTC

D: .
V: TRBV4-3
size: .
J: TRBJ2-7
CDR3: CASSQDPQVEEQYF
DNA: TGCGCCAGCAGCCAAGATCCCCAGGTTGAAGAGCAGTACTTC

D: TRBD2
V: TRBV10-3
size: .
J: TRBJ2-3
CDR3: CAISWTSGASTDTQYF
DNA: TGTGCCATCAGCTGGACTAGCGGGGCTAGCACAGATACGCAGTATTTT

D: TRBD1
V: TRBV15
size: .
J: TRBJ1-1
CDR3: CATSTLQGRDTEAFF
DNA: TGTGCCACCAGCACTCTACAGGGGAGAGACACTGAAGCTTTCTTT

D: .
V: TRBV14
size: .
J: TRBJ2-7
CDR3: CASSPFQGPYEQYF
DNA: TGTGCCAGCAGCCCCTTTCAGGGCCCCTACGAGCAGTACTTC

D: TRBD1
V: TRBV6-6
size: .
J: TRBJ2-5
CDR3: CASRSTGGPGTQYF
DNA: TGTGCCAGCAGGAGTACAGGGGGCCCGGGGACCCAGTACTTC

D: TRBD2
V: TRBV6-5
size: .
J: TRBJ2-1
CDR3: CAGLAGGLGDNEQFF
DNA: TGTGCCGGTTTAGCGGGGGGCCTGGGGGACAATGAACAGTTCTTC

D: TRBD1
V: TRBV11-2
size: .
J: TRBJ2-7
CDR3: CASSLTDRGPYEQYF
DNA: TGTGCCAGCAGTTTGACGGACAGGGGCCCCTACGAGCAGTACTTC

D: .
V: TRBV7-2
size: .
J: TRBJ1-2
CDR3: CASSSRRGKDNYGYTF
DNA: TGTGCCAGCAGCTCGCGGCGGGGAAAGGACAACTATGGCTACACCTTC

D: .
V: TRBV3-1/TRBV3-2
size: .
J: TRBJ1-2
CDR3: CASSQGRDYGYTF
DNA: TGTGCCAGCAGCCAAGGCAGGGACTATGGCTACACCTTC

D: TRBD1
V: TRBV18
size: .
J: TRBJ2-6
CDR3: CASSPGTGGTGANVLTF
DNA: TGTGCCAGCTCACCTGGGACAGGGGGGACTGGGGCCAACGTCCTGACTTTC

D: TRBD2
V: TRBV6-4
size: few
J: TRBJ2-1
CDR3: CASSGGLALDYNEQFF
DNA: TGTGCCAGCAGTGGGGGACTAGCTCTAGATTACAATGAGCAGTTCTTC

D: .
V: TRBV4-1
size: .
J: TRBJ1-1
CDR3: CASSQAPPGLGAEAFF
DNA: TGCGCCAGCAGCCAAGCTCCCCCCGGACTCGGGGCTGAAGCTTTCTTT